Listed here are 30 T cell receptor beta chains from one sample, sequenced in a study of shared clonotypes between healthy human individuals. Using immunoSEQ multiplex PCR, the repertoire was profiled, and TCRdb retains in-frame clones only, with some absent. In the table there are approximately 980,000 clones, approximately 76% of which are singletons. Specimen: memory CD4+ T cells sorted from blood. Subset denoted: CD45RA-negative fraction. Every receptor here comes from a man younger than 35 in good health.

Note on this clone: This sample also contains other DNA sequences that code for the same CDR3. As DNA, the CDR3 is TGTGCCAGCAGCTTAAGACGGGGGAACACCGGGGAGCTGTTTTTT. Amino acid sequence: CASSLRRGNTGELFF. The rearrangement uses TRBV7-9 and TRBJ2-2, with TRBD2 as a possible D gene (5 bases). CDR1 is SEHNR, CDR2 FQNEAQ, per germline (reference sequence). The ends were cut back, 2 bases at V and 1 base at J, with 8 bases in the middle. The CDR3 covers 15 residues.

A single count supports this clone. The chain employs TRBV15 and TRBJ2-7, with TRBD1 matching 7 bases. Germline loops: CDR1 LNHNV, CDR2 YYDKDF (reference sequence). Trimming cost V 3 bases and J 2 bases; bases outside gene matches: 10. This CDR3 contains 16 residues. CDR3 nucleotide sequence: TGTGCCACCAGCAGGGGGGACCGGGACAGAACCTACGAGCAGTACTTC. Protein: CATSRGDRDRTYEQYF.

The chain carries TRBV9 and TRBJ1-1, with 8 bases lining up with TRBD1. CDR3 length: 15 residues. J lost 0 bases, V lost 2 bases, and 3 bases had no gene match. From germline, CDR1 is SGDLS and CDR2 YYNGEE. The CDR3 protein is CASSVGTGLNTEAFF. Here the CDR3 DNA reads TGTGCCAGCAGCGTTGGGACAGGTTTGAACACTGAAGCTTTCTTT.

This clone was recorded a few times. The chain links TRBV5-1 to TRBJ2-3; D might be TRBD1 (5 bases). Per the germline V gene, CDR1 is SGHRS and CDR2 is YFSETQ. The length of the CDR3 is 14 residues. V shed 4 bases and J shed 0 bases, with 9 bases lying between them. This CDR3 reads CASSQGRSTDTQYF. As DNA, the CDR3 is TGCGCCAGCAGCCAGGGCAGGAGCACAGATACGCAGTATTTT.

There are many counts of this clone. This specimen includes other DNA sequences encoding the same CDR3. The gene calls are TRBV10-3 and TRBJ2-5; D unclear. Between the trimmed V and J ends, which lost 3 bases and 0 bases, there was a span of 5 bases. The CDR3 has 13 amino acids. Germline CDR1 reads ENHRY; CDR2 reads SYGVKD. CDR3 loop: CAISDGYQETQYF. In DNA, the CDR3 is TGTGCCATCAGTGACGGCTACCAAGAGACCCAGTACTTC.

In its sample, this clone was seen once. V gene TRBV28 combines with J gene TRBJ2-7, with 7 bases aligning to TRBD2. The CDR3 runs to 12 residues. CDR1 MDHEN and CDR2 SYDVKM come from the germline V gene. V was clipped by 7 bases and J by 2 bases; unmatched bases: 2. CDR3 in DNA: TGTGCCAGCAACCGGGGGGCCTACGAGCAGTACTTC. This encodes CASNRGAYEQYF.

The chain recombines TRBV11-2 with TRBJ1-1, with 8 bases identical to TRBD1. V shed 0 bases, J shed 6 bases, and the junction held 6 bases outside the gene matches. The CDR3 has 15 amino acids. Germline CDR1 and CDR2: SGHAT and FQNNGV. This chain's CDR3 is CASSLEGQGAPEAFF. DNA of the CDR3: TGTGCCAGCAGCTTAGAGGGTCAGGGGGCTCCTGAAGCTTTCTTT.

V and J are TRBV7-2 and TRBJ1-2; D gene uncertain. CDR1 and CDR2 (germline): SGHTA, FQGNSA. This CDR3 region has 15 residues. The V end was cut by 1 base, the J end by 5 bases, with 14 bases between. The CDR3 bases are TGTGCCAGCAGCTTAGGAACCCAGGTCAAGTATGGCTACACCTTC. This translates into CASSLGTQVKYGYTF.

The genes are TRBV5-1 and TRBJ2-7; 8 nucleotides align to TRBD1. The CDR3 runs 15 residues. Germline V gene lookup returns CDR1 SGHRS and CDR2 YFSETQ. The V segment lost 4 bases and the J segment 2 bases; nucleotides outside the gene matches: 8. The CDR3 region is CASSPTGGPAYEQYF. CDR3 DNA: TGCGCCAGCAGCCCTACAGGGGGGCCTGCCTACGAGCAGTACTTC.

This rearrangement joins TRBV7-9 to TRBJ2-5, with unresolved D. This CDR3 region has 15 residues. Germline V gene sequence: CDR1 SEHNR, CDR2 FQNEAQ (reference sequence). Trimming took off 2 bases at V and 1 base at J, with 11 bases between the two ends. For the CDR3, the DNA is TGTGCCAGCAGCTTAACCTTAAGCAGCCAAGAGACCCAGTACTTC. Encoded protein: CASSLTLSSQETQYF. The complete variable domain, with remaining parts taken from reference TRBV7-9 and TRBJ2-5, reads DTGVSQNPRHKITKRGQNVTFRCDPISEHNRLYWYRQTLGQGPEFLTYFQNEAQLEKSRLLSDRFSAERPKGSFSTLEIQRTEQGDSAMYLCASSLTLSSQETQYFGPGTRLLVL.

The sample holds a few counts of this clone. V gene TRBV29-1 combines with J gene TRBJ1-5, with TRBD1 as a possible D gene (5 bases). This CDR3 has 15 amino acids. Germline CDR1 and CDR2: SQVTM and ANQGSEA. CDR3 in amino acids: CSLDGAINSNQPQHF. The CDR3 DNA is TGCAGTCTCGACGGGGCGATTAATAGCAATCAGCCCCAGCATTTT.

This chain joins TRBV29-1 and TRBJ1-3; D gene ambiguous. The CDR3 covers 12 residues. Per germline, CDR1 SQVTM and CDR2 ANQGSEA. Deletions cut 5 bases from V and 7 bases from J, with 12 bases between. Here the CDR3 reads CSVRKGGNTIYF. CDR3 sequence (DNA): TGCAGCGTTAGGAAGGGAGGCAACACCATATATTTT. The full variable domain, with the rest looked up from reference TRBV29-1 and TRBJ1-3, is SAVISQKPSRDICQRGTSLTIQCQVDSQVTMMFWYRQQPGQSLTLIATANQGSEATYESGFVIDKFPISRPNLTFSTLTVSNMSPEDSSIYLCSVRKGGNTIYFGEGSWLTVV.

The chain combines TRBV10-2 with TRBJ2-3; D is unresolved. The CDR3 is 14 residues long. The germline V gene has CDR1 WSHSY and CDR2 SAAADI. V lost 2 bases and J lost 1, with 7 bases in between. As DNA, the CDR3 is TGCGCCAGCAGTGAGGGGTCTCGCACAGATACGCAGTATTTT. Protein sequence: CASSEGSRTDTQYF.

This chain connects TRBV1 to TRBJ2-7; the D call in the table, TRBD1, was not verified against the DNA. TRBV1 is shown as a pseudogene. This CDR3 spans 17 amino acids. As DNA, the CDR3 is TGCACCAGCAGCCAAGAACACGGACAGGGGAGCTCCTACGAGCAGTACTTC. Its translation is CTSSQEHGQGSSYEQYF.

The chain recombines TRBV5-1 with TRBJ2-5; 14 bases are shared with TRBD2. The V segment lost 0 bases and the J segment 5 bases; nucleotides outside the gene matches: 6. This CDR3 has 17 residues. The germline gives CDR1 SGHRS, CDR2 YFSETQ. The CDR3 loop reads CASSLAGTSGSGETQYF. DNA of the CDR3: TGCGCCAGCAGCTTGGCCGGGACTAGCGGGAGTGGGGAGACCCAGTACTTC.

This chain links TRBV10-3 with TRBJ1-6; 8 bases map to TRBD1. CDR1 is ENHRY and CDR2 is SYGVKD in the germline V gene. The CDR3 is 14 amino acids. Trimming cost V 8 bases and J 7 bases; bases outside gene matches: 7. The CDR3 protein is CAIGTGQVNSPLHF. The CDR3 DNA sequence: TGTGCCATCGGAACGGGACAGGTGAATTCACCCCTCCACTTT.

This clone occurred a few times. V and J are TRBV10-2 and TRBJ1-2; D is unresolved. V dropped 3 bases and J dropped 7 bases, with 6 bases sitting between them. This CDR3 has 11 residues. Looked up from germline, CDR1 is WSHSY and CDR2 is SAAADI. In DNA form, the CDR3 reads TGCGCCAGCAGTGATCCCCCTGGCTACACCTTC. Its translation: CASSDPPGYTF.

V and J are TRBV10-3 and TRBJ2-1; 8 positions match TRBD2. CDR1 is ENHRY, CDR2 SYGVKD, per germline. The CDR3 spans 18 residues. Trimming removed 3 bases from V and 6 bases from J; junction bases left unmatched: 16. The CDR3, as DNA: TGTGCCATCAGTGAAGTAGGTGCGAGGGGACTAGTTGGCAATGAGCAGTTCTTC. This translates into CAISEVGARGLVGNEQFF.

On this clone: This specimen includes other DNA sequences encoding the same CDR3. The rearrangement joins TRBV6-1 to TRBJ1-3; D unclear. V gave up 3 bases and J gave up 1 base, with 4 bases separating them. The CDR3 has 13 amino acids. Germline CDR1 reads MNHNS; CDR2 reads SASEGT. CDR3 region: CASSEISGNTIYF. For the CDR3, the DNA is TGTGCCAGCAGTGAGATATCTGGAAACACCATATATTTT.

The chain couples TRBV5-6 to TRBJ1-6; TRBD1 matches at 8 bases. This CDR3 is 14 amino acids long. Germline assignment: CDR1 SGHDT and CDR2 YYEEEE. V was pared by 1 base and J by 9 bases, with 3 bases of the junction left unmatched. As DNA, the CDR3 is TGTGCCAGCAGCTTGCAGGGGGCACGTTCACCCCTCCACTTT. Its protein product is CASSLQGARSPLHF.

The chain combines TRBV9 with TRBJ2-7; 7 nucleotides line up with TRBD1. CDR3 size: 15 residues. V was clipped by 3 bases and J by 2 bases; unmatched bases: 8. Germline V gene data show CDR1 as SGDLS and CDR2 as YYNGEE. This CDR3 is CASSGGMGQTYEQYF. The CDR3 DNA reads TGTGCCAGCAGCGGCGGTATGGGACAGACCTACGAGCAGTACTTC.

V is TRBV28 and J is TRBJ2-3, with 7 bases identical to TRBD2. The CDR3 is 16 amino acids. V lost 5 bases to trimming and J lost 1 base; unmatched junction nucleotides: 9. The germline V gene encodes CDR1 MDHEN and CDR2 SYDVKM. CDR3 DNA sequence: TGTGCCAGCAGTCGTGCGAGCGGGGCCCGCACAGATACGCAGTATTTT. Amino acids: CASSRASGARTDTQYF. The variable domain in full, with the rest retrieved from reference TRBV28 and TRBJ2-3, is DVKVTQSSRYLVKRTGEKVFLECVQDMDHENMFWYRQDPGLGLRLIYFSYDVKMKEKGDIPEGYSVSREKKERFSLILESASTNQTSMYLCASSRASGARTDTQYFGPGTRLTVL.

This rearrangement joins TRBV7-8 to TRBJ1-6; D ambiguous. Per germline, CDR1 SGHVS and CDR2 FQNEAQ. With 3 bases removed from V and 8 bases from J, the gap between germline ends came to 14 bases. CDR3 size: 15 residues. This CDR3 reads CASSFSGETDSPLHF. The CDR3 DNA reads TGTGCCAGCAGCTTCTCAGGCGAAACCGATTCACCCCTCCACTTT.

The chain is built from TRBV25-1 and TRBJ1-6; 7 bases agree with TRBD1. Looked up from germline, CDR1 is MGHDK and CDR2 is SYGVNS. Trimming at V came to 7 bases and at J to 5 bases, leaving 8 bases not matched to a gene. The CDR3 consists of 15 residues. The CDR3: CASTPPGQNNSPLHF. As DNA, the CDR3 is TGTGCCAGCACCCCACCGGGACAGAATAATTCACCCCTCCACTTT.

The chain uses TRBV9 and TRBJ1-4, with 10 bases matching TRBD1. In germline, CDR1 is SGDLS, CDR2 YYNGEE. After removal of 2 bases from V and 7 bases from J, the junction contained 5 bases not matched to a gene. This CDR3 has 15 amino acids. The CDR3 here is CASSVTGGLREKLFF. Here the CDR3 DNA reads TGTGCCAGCAGCGTGACAGGGGGCCTGCGTGAAAAACTGTTTTTT. The full variable domain, its missing parts supplied by reference TRBV9 and TRBJ1-4, is DSGVTQTPKHLITATGQRVTLRCSPRSGDLSVYWYQQSLDQGLQFLIQYYNGEERAKGNILERFSAQQFPDLHSELNLSSLELGDSALYFCASSVTGGLREKLFFGSGTQLSVL.

The genes are TRBV6-5 and TRBJ2-3; D is perhaps TRBD1 (5 bases). V was clipped by 5 bases and J by 0 bases, with 12 bases between them. Germline V lookup: CDR1 MNHEY, CDR2 SVGAGI. The CDR3 spans 15 residues. The CDR3 DNA sequence: TGTGCCAGCAGTGTCAAAGGGGCTAGCACAGATACGCAGTATTTT. It codes for CASSVKGASTDTQYF.

The chain carries TRBV6-5 and TRBJ2-6, with D possibly called TRBD1 or TRBD2 (5 bases each). Per germline, CDR1 MNHEY and CDR2 SVGAGI. The germline V and J ends were trimmed by 2 bases and 4 bases, with 12 bases remaining between them. There are 16 residues in the CDR3. This CDR3 reads CASSYGSGRGANVLTF. CDR3 sequence (DNA): TGTGCCAGCAGTTACGGGTCGGGGCGCGGGGCCAACGTCCTGACTTTC.

The rearrangement joins TRBV27 to TRBJ1-6; TRBD1 aligns across 8 bases. This CDR3 is built from 16 residues. The J segment lost 7 bases and the V segment lost 4 bases, leaving 9 bases of the junction unmatched. The germline V gene encodes CDR1 MNHEY and CDR2 SMNVEV (reference sequence). In DNA, the CDR3 is TGTGCCAGCAGTTCTTCTCGGCAGGGGGCAAATTCACCCCTCCACTTT. Translating gives CASSSSRQGANSPLHF.

V usage is TRBV19 and J usage is TRBJ1-1; D call uncertain. V gave up 3 bases and J gave up 1 base, with 9 bases separating them. Germline V gene data show CDR1 as LNHDA and CDR2 as SQIVND (reference sequence). The CDR3 runs 14 residues. CDR3 DNA sequence: TGTGCCAGTAGTATCATTAACGAGAACACTGAAGCTTTCTTT. Its translation is CASSIINENTEAFF.

This chain uses TRBV5-6 with TRBJ1-6; D is ambiguous. Trimming left V 1 base short and J 7 bases short, with 15 bases between. Germline loops: CDR1 SGHDT, CDR2 YYEEEE. CDR3 length equals 16 residues. This CDR3 is CASSLQVSVLNSPLHF. DNA of the CDR3: TGTGCCAGCAGCTTGCAGGTCTCGGTCTTGAATTCACCCCTCCACTTT.